This TCR beta chain was recorded in a study of beta chain features in type 1 diabetes. Whole-study results and caveats: VDJ junctions from type 1 diabetes patients carried fewer insertions and larger deletions. Among patients with Type 1 diabetes, TCRB CDR3s were moderately but significantly shorter in every one of the four CD4+ subsets.

CD45RO/CCR7/CD25/CD127/CD95/CD27 staining was used to isolate CD4+ naive, central memory, regulatory and stem cell-like memory cells by sorting. Concerning this clone: Antigen: not known.

CDR1 is MGHDK and CDR2 is SYGVNS in the germline V gene. J gave up 14 bases and V 5 bases, and 3 bases lay outside the gene matches. This CDR3 has 10 residues. The sequenced template was cDNA made from the entire isolated RNA. Sequenced by immunoSEQ multiplex PCR; TCRdb stores in-frame clones only, minus some. This repertoire shows about 700,000 clones, 10% to 15% found once; its top ten account for 0.022%. This TCR came from a man aged 18 to 29 with type 1 diabetes. The sample consisted of naive CD4+ T cells from blood. The chain couples TRBV25-1 to TRBJ2-3; the match to TRBD1 covers 8 bases. The CDR3 region is CASSQGARYF. CDR3 sequence (DNA): TGTGCCAGCAGTCAGGGGGCAAGGTATTTT.